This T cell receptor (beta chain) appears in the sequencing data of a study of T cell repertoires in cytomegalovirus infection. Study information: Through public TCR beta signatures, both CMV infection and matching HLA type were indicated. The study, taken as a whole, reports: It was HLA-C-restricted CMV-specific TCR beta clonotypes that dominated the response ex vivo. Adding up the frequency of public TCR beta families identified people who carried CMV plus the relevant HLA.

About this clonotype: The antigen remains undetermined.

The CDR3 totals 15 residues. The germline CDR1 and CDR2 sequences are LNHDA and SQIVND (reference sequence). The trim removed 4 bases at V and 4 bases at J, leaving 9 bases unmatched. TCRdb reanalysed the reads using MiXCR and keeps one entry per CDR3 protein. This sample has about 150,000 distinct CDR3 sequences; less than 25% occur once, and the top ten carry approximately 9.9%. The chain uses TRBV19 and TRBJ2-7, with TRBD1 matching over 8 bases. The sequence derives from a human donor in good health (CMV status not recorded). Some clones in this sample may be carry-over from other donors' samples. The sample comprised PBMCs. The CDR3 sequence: CASSTQGAVSYEQYF. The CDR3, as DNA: TGTGCCAGTAGTACCCAGGGGGCGGTAAGTTACGAGCAGTACTTC.